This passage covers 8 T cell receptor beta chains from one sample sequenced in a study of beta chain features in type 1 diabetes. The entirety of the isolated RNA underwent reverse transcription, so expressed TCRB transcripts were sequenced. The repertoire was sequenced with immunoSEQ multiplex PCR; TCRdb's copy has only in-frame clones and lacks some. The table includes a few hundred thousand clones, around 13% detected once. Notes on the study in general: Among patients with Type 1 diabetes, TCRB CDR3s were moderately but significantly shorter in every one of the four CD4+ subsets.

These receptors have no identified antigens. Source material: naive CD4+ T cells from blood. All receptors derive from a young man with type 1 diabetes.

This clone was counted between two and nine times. In DNA form, the CDR3 reads TGTGCCAGCAGCTTAGGACTAGTACAAGAGACCCAGTACTTC. It specifies CASSLGLVQETQYF. The rearrangement joins TRBV5-6 to TRBJ2-5, with 7 bases that match TRBD2. CDR1 SGHDT and CDR2 YYEEEE come from the germline V gene. The CDR3 is 14 amino acids. Unmatched junction bases numbered 3, after V lost 2 bases and J lost 2 bases.

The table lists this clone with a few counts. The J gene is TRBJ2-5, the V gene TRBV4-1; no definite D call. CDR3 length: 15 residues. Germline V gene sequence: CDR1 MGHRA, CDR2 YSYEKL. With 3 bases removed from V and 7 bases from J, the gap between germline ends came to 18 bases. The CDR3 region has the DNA TGCGCCAGCAGCCACGTAACGAGACTGGAACGGACCCAGTACTTC. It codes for CASSHVTRLERTQYF.

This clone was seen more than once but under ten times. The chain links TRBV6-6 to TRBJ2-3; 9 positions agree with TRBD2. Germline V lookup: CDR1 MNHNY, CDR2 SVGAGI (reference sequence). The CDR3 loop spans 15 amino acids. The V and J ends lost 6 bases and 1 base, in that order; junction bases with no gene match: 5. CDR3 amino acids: CASRPRTSGTDTQYF. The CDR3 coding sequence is TGTGCCAGCAGACCCAGGACTAGCGGCACAGATACGCAGTATTTT.

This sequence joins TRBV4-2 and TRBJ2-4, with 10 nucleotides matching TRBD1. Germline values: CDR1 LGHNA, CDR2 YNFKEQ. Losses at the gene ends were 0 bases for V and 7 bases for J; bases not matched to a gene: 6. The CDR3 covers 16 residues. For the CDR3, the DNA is TGTGCCAGCAGCCAAGAAGGCAGGGACAGGGGTAACATTCAGTACTTC. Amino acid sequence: CASSQEGRDRGNIQYF.

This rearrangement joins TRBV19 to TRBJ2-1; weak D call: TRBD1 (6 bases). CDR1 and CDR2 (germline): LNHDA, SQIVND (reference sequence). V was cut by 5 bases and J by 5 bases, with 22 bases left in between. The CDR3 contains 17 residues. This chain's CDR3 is CASSAAHTGRSNNEQFF. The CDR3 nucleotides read TGTGCCAGTAGTGCCGCCCATACAGGGCGGTCGAACAATGAGCAGTTCTTC.

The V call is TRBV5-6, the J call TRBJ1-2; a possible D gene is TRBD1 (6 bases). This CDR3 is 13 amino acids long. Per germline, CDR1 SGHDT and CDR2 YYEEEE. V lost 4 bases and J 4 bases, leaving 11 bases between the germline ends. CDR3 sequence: CASSTGQPYGYTF. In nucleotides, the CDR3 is TGTGCCAGCAGCACAGGACAGCCCTATGGCTACACCTTC.

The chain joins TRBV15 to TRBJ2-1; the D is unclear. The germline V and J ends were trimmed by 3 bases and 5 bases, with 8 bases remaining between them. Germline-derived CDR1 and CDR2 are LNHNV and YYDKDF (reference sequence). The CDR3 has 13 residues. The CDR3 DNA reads TGTGCCACCAGCAGCCGAGGAGACAATGAGCAGTTCTTC. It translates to CATSSRGDNEQFF.

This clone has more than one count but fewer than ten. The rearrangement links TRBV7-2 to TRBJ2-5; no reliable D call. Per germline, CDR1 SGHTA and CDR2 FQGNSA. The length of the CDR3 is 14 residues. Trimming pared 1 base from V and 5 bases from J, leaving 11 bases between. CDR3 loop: CASSLGFAMETQYF. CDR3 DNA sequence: TGTGCCAGCAGCTTAGGGTTCGCGATGGAGACCCAGTACTTC.